What follows describes a single T cell receptor beta chain. This specimen belongs to a study of blood T cell repertoires in COVID-19. Trimming removed 4 bases at V and 5 bases at J, with 19 bases between. In germline, CDR1 is SGHRS, CDR2 YFSETQ. The CDR3 extends over 15 amino acids. The authors' processing: Reference gene primer amplification gave estimated nucleated cell counts. The assay was immunoSEQ multiplex PCR, and TCRdb's table has in-frame clones only and misses some. The V and J calls and clone size were taken over from that table, and D and trimming were inferred from the DNA. The table has around 180,000 clones, about 84% seen once.

The clonotype originates from a person aged 70 to 80 with COVID-19, enrolled during active disease. The specimen sequenced was peripheral blood. The chain has TRBV5-1 and TRBJ2-7; maybe TRBD2 (5 bases). The CDR3 loop is CASSGMGNFGDEQYF. CDR3 nucleotides: TGCGCCAGCAGCGGAATGGGGAACTTCGGGGACGAGCAGTACTTC.